These 20 T cell receptor beta chains came from one sample sequenced in a study of T cell repertoires in cytomegalovirus infection. TCRdb reanalysed the reads using MiXCR and keeps one entry per CDR3 protein. The table includes roughly 500,000 distinct CDR3 sequences, 16% detected once. The sequenced sample consisted of CD8+ T cells from PBMCs. The source of these receptors is a human donor in good health (CMV status not recorded). Some clones in this sample may be carry-over from other donors' samples.

This sequence joins TRBV6-5 and TRBJ2-1; no reliable D call. The germline CDR1 and CDR2 sequences are MNHEY and SVGAGI. The CDR3 has 14 residues. V lost 0 bases and J lost 6, with 9 bases in between. The CDR3 DNA sequence: TGTGCCAGCAGTTACTCGCCAGAATCCAATGAGCAGTTCTTC. It codes for CASSYSPESNEQFF.

This clonotype was observed at least ten times. The chain recombines TRBV6-5 with TRBJ1-2, with D uncertain. Germline V CDR1 and CDR2: MNHEY, SVGAGI. The CDR3 spans 15 residues. Trimming shortened V by 0 bases and J by 7 bases, and 15 bases separated the two germline ends. This CDR3 reads CASSYSKSSGSGYTF. CDR3 bases: TGTGCCAGCAGTTACTCGAAGTCGTCAGGCAGTGGCTACACCTTC.

In this sample, this clonotype turned up a few times. The genes are TRBV5-5 and TRBJ1-1; unclear D gene. From germline, CDR1 is SGHKS and CDR2 YYEKEE (reference sequence). The CDR3 runs to 17 residues. V gave up 0 bases and J gave up 4 bases, with 19 bases separating them. The CDR3 region has the DNA TGTGCCAGCAGCTTGGCCGTTTTGACCAAACTGGTCACTGAAGCTTTCTTT. The encoded protein is CASSLAVLTKLVTEAFF.

In this sample, this clonotype turned up once. J is TRBJ2-7 and V is TRBV6-1, with D tentatively TRBD2 (6 bases). CDR3 size: 15 residues. V lost 7 bases, J lost 5 bases, and 21 bases lay in between. Germline V CDR1 and CDR2: MNHNS, SASEGT. As DNA, the CDR3 is TGTGCCAGCACTGTTAGCGGTTTTACCCCCCACGAGCAGTACTTC. Translation gives CASTVSGFTPHEQYF.

This clonotype was picked up many times. The V and J genes are TRBV7-8 and TRBJ1-2; 8 bases map to TRBD1. The CDR3 consists of 15 residues. Looked up from germline, CDR1 is SGHVS and CDR2 is FQNEAQ. After removal of 5 bases from V and 5 bases from J, the junction contained 10 bases not matched to a gene. CDR3 DNA: TGTGCCAGCAGCACTTCAGGACAGGGACGTTATGGCTACACCTTC. It codes for CASSTSGQGRYGYTF.

This clonotype was counted a few times. The rearrangement uses TRBV24-1 and TRBJ2-3; D is perhaps TRBD1 or TRBD2 (7 bases each). Germline V lookup: CDR1 KGHDR, CDR2 SFDVKD. This CDR3 is 15 amino acids long. V lost 3 bases to trimming and J lost 5 bases, with 14 bases between them. CDR3 DNA sequence: TGTGCCACCAGTGATCGACAGGGAGGGAAAGATACGCAGTATTTT. Amino acid sequence: CATSDRQGGKDTQYF.

This clonotype was detected many times. V usage is TRBV7-9 and J usage is TRBJ2-3, with 11 bases identical to TRBD2. This CDR3 comprises 19 residues. Germline loops: CDR1 SEHNR, CDR2 FQNEAQ (reference sequence). Trimming took 0 bases from V and 3 from J; bases not matched to a gene: 11. CDR3 DNA: TGTGCCAGCAGCTTAGCGGTGGCTAGCGGGGGGCGCCTGACAGATACGCAGTATTTT. This gives the protein CASSLAVASGGRLTDTQYF.

This clonotype was counted at least ten times. V is TRBV6-1 and J is TRBJ2-4, with D possibly matching TRBD1 (6 bases). V lost 5 bases and J lost 7, with 21 bases in between. The CDR3 runs to 16 residues. Per germline, CDR1 MNHNS and CDR2 SASEGT. DNA for the CDR3: TGTGCCAGCAGTTATCCGGACAGAATTAAAGGGAACATTCAGTACTTC. Amino acids: CASSYPDRIKGNIQYF.

Concerning this clonotype itself: This sequence may be a read error, since a much larger clone differs from it by one base. This chain joins TRBV7-3 and TRBJ2-5; D unresolved. The V gene lost 1 base and the J gene lost 2 bases, with 5 bases spanning the gap. Germline V CDR1 and CDR2: SGHTA, FQGTGA. This CDR3 has 13 residues. The CDR3 nucleotides are TGTGCCAGCAGCTTAAAGGAACAAGAGACCCAGTACTTC. Its translation is CASSLKEQETQYF.

V and J are TRBV7-6 and TRBJ1-4; no clear D gene. The germline CDR1 and CDR2 sequences are SGHVS and FNYEAQ. The V end lost 6 bases, the J end lost 7 bases, and 30 bases lay between the germline ends. This CDR3 is built from 19 residues. This chain's CDR3 is CASSLGIENPFPNGEKLFF. The DNA for the CDR3 is TGTGCCAGCAGTCTGGGCATTGAAAACCCTTTCCCCAATGGTGAAAAACTGTTTTTT. The full variable domain, with the rest looked up from reference TRBV7-6 and TRBJ1-4, is GAGVSQSPRYKVTKRGQDVALRCDPISGHVSLYWYRQALGQGPEFLTYFNYEAQQDKSGLPNDRFSAERPEGSISTLTIQRTEQRDSAMYRCASSLGIENPFPNGEKLFFGSGTQLSVL.

Comments on this clonotype: This may be a read error: a much more frequent sequence differs by one nucleotide. The chain is built from TRBV4-1 and TRBJ2-7, with 9 bases lining up with TRBD2. The germline V gene has CDR1 MGHRA and CDR2 YSYEKL. The CDR3 is 17 amino acids. This chain's CDR3 is CTSSQAGAGGLPYEQYF. The CDR3 bases are TGCACCAGCAGCCAAGCCGGTGCGGGGGGGCTACCCTACGAGCAGTACTTC.

The J gene is TRBJ1-1, the V gene TRBV28; D ambiguous. CDR1 is MDHEN and CDR2 is SYDVKM in the germline V gene. With 0 bases removed from V and 6 bases from J, the gap between germline ends came to 5 bases. This CDR3 region has 12 residues. CDR3 nucleotides: TGTGCCAGCAGTTTATGGGAATCTGAAGCTTTCTTT. Protein product: CASSLWESEAFF.

Regarding this clonotype: The conserved final phenylalanine or tryptophan is absent from the CDR3, which likely points to a read error. The chain employs TRBV27 and TRBJ2-1; D is perhaps TRBD1 or TRBD2 (7 bases each). CDR1 and CDR2 from the germline V gene are MNHEY and SMNVEV (reference sequence). The CDR3 runs 15 residues. Between the trimmed V and J ends, which lost 7 bases and 3 bases, there was a span of 16 bases. The CDR3 region is CASTWEGANYNEQFL. The CDR3 coding sequence is TGTGCCAGCACCTGGGAGGGGGCGAACTACAATGAGCAGTTCTTA.

This clonotype was observed many times. J is TRBJ2-3 and V is TRBV5-1, with TRBD2 identical over 8 bases. Germline CDR1 SGHRS, CDR2 YFSETQ. This CDR3 contains 16 residues. Germline trimming cut 6 bases from V and 0 bases from J; bases unmatched to any gene: 9. CDR3 loop: CASTPGGGGSTDTQYF. As DNA, the CDR3 is TGCGCCAGCACCCCCGGGGGCGGGGGGAGCACAGATACGCAGTATTTT.

At least ten counts were recorded for this clonotype. This sequence joins TRBV7-8 and TRBJ2-1; D gene uncertain. The V end lost 4 bases, the J end lost 8 bases, and 9 bases lay between the germline ends. This CDR3 contains 12 residues. Germline V gene data show CDR1 as SGHVS and CDR2 as FQNEAQ. CDR3 in DNA: TGTGCCAGCAGCTCATCGAGGTATGAGCAGTTCTTC. Its translation: CASSSSRYEQFF.

The table lists this clonotype with many counts. The chain couples TRBV30 to TRBJ1-1; a weak D match, TRBD1 (5 bases). Germline CDR1 GTSNPN, CDR2 SVGIG (reference sequence). The V end lost 0 bases, the J end lost 4 bases, and 9 bases lay between the germline ends. The CDR3 is 13 residues long. The DNA of the CDR3 is TGTGCCTGGAGTGTACTGGGGCCCACTGAAGCTTTCTTT. This sequence encodes CAWSVLGPTEAFF.

This sequence joins TRBV9 and TRBJ1-2; 7 bases are a match to TRBD1. The CDR3 extends over 12 amino acids. The V gene's germline CDR1 is SGDLS and CDR2 YYNGEE. Germline trimming cut 5 bases from V and 10 bases from J; bases unmatched to any gene: 8. The CDR3 reads CASSRGTDFYTF. CDR3 coding DNA: TGTGCCAGCAGTCGGGGGACAGACTTCTACACCTTC.

This chain connects TRBV12-3 or TRBV12-4 to TRBJ1-4; D uncertain. With 3 bases removed from V and 0 bases from J, the gap between germline ends came to 14 bases. The length of the CDR3 is 17 residues. This CDR3 is CASSLGGRVATNEKLFF. The CDR3 nucleotides are TGTGCCAGCAGTTTGGGTGGGAGGGTTGCAACTAATGAAAAACTGTTTTTT.

Many counts were recorded for this clonotype. V is TRBV7-9 and J is TRBJ1-1; D is undetermined. CDR1 is SEHNR and CDR2 is FQNEAQ in the germline V gene (reference sequence). The V gene lost 5 bases and the J gene lost 5 bases, with 15 bases spanning the gap. The CDR3 runs to 14 residues. CDR3 nucleotide sequence: TGTGCCAGCAGCGGGGAGGCGTGGGGAACTGAAGCTTTCTTT. Protein sequence: CASSGEAWGTEAFF.

The V call is TRBV11-2, the J call TRBJ2-7; D perhaps matches TRBD1 (6 bases). Germline V gene data show CDR1 as SGHAT and CDR2 as FQNNGV. Deletions cut 5 bases from V and 2 bases from J, with 16 bases between. CDR3 length: 15 residues. The CDR3 spells CASSPWTEKTYEQYF. CDR3 nucleotide sequence: TGTGCCAGCAGCCCCTGGACAGAAAAAACCTACGAGCAGTACTTC.